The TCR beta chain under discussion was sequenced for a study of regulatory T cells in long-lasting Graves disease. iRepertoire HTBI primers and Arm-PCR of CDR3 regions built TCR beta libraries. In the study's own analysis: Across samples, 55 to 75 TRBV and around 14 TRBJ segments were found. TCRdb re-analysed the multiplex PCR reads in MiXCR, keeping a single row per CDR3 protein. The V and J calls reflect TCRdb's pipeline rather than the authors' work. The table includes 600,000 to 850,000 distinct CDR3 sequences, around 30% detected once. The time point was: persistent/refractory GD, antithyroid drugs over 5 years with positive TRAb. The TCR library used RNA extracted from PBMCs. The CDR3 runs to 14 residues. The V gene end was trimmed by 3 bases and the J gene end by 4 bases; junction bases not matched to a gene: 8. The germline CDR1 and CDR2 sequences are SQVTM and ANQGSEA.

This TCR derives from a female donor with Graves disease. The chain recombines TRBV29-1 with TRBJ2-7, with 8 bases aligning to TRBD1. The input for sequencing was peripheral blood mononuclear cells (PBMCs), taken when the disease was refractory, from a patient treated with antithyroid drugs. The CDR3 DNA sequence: TGCAGCGTTGAGGGTCCAGGGGGCATATACGAGCAGTACTTC. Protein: CSVEGPGGIYEQYF.